This TCR beta chain was identified in a study of T cell responses to AZD1222 COVID-19 vaccine. Both about-4-week and about-12-week second-dose recipients were combined. The repertoire was sequenced with immunoSEQ multiplex PCR; TCRdb's copy has only in-frame clones and lacks some. Of 150,000 to 200,000 clones in the sample, around 91% are singletons; the top ten hold less than 6.5%. Turning to this clone: Its target is unknown.

General study points: There were repertoire samples only from the period after the peak T cell response. Vaccine-related CD4 TCRs covered spike, predominating at 160-218 and 743-854. Reportedly, nearly half of unique spike TCRs recognized epitopes outside B.1.351/B.1.1.7 mutations.

The origin of this receptor is an adult who received the AZD1222 COVID-19 vaccine. The sequencing here drew on peripheral blood, taken 28 days after the second AZD1222 dose.

CDR3 region: CASSDSRNTGELFF. The CDR3 region has the DNA TGTGCCAGCAGTGATTCTCGTAACACCGGGGAGCTGTTTTTT. The chain uses TRBV2 and TRBJ2-2; no reliable D call. Germline CDR1 is SNHLY and CDR2 is FYNNEI. The CDR3 loop spans 14 amino acids. Deletions cut 3 bases from V and 2 bases from J, with 7 bases between.